The rows below give T cell receptor beta chains drawn from one sample of a study of cytomegalovirus exposure and HLA in healthy donors. Sequencing used immunoSEQ multiplex PCR; TCRdb keeps in-frame clones, though not all of them. The sample carries some 180,000 clones, 70% to 85% recorded once. The sample comprised PBMCs. The receptors come from a man between 18 and 29 years old in good health and CMV-seronegative. The CDR3 runs from the conserved cysteine through the conserved F or W. Each record gives: D gene, V gene, clone size, J gene, CDR3 DNA, CDR3 protein. The D gene is left open where the match is weak. Expanded clones are given a class, and other clones once, few, many or no size at all.

D gene: TRBD1
V gene: TRBV6-6
clone size: .
J gene: TRBJ1-5
CDR3 DNA: TGTGCCAGCAGTACCAGGGGGCCCTCGCCCCAGCATTTT
CDR3 protein: CASSTRGPSPQHF

D gene: TRBD2
V gene: TRBV5-1
clone size: once
J gene: TRBJ2-6
CDR3 DNA: TGCGCCAGCAGTTTGGGAGGAGGATCTTACAGCGGGGGGTACTCTGGGGCCAACGTCCTGACTTTC
CDR3 protein: CASSLGGGSYSGGYSGANVLTF

D gene: TRBD2
V gene: TRBV19
clone size: once
J gene: TRBJ2-7
CDR3 DNA: TGTGCCAGTAAGCGGGGCCCCCTGGGGGAGCAGTACTTC
CDR3 protein: CASKRGPLGEQYF

D gene: TRBD1
V gene: TRBV28
clone size: once
J gene: TRBJ1-2
CDR3 DNA: TGTGCCAGCGCAGGGGGCCTCAACTATGGCTACACCTTC
CDR3 protein: CASAGGLNYGYTF

D gene: TRBD1
V gene: TRBV29-1
clone size: once
J gene: TRBJ2-1
CDR3 DNA: TGCAGCGTTGAAGCCTCTTGGGCCGTAATACCGGGACAGAGGAGCTCCTACAATGAGCAGTTCTTC
CDR3 protein: CSVEASWAVIPGQRSSYNEQFF

D gene: TRBD2
V gene: TRBV27
clone size: .
J gene: TRBJ2-5
CDR3 DNA: TGTGCCAGCAGTTTCGGAGTAGCGGGGGGGCCCCCCCAGTACTTC
CDR3 protein: CASSFGVAGGPPQYF

D gene: TRBD1
V gene: TRBV10-2
clone size: .
J gene: TRBJ2-1
CDR3 DNA: TGCGCCAGCAGTGGGAACAGGGGGAGGTATGAGCAGTTCTTC
CDR3 protein: CASSGNRGRYEQFF

D gene: TRBD1
V gene: TRBV30
clone size: few
J gene: TRBJ1-2
CDR3 DNA: TGTGCCTGGAGTGTACCTTCCAGGGGGCCAGGCTATGGCTACACCTTC
CDR3 protein: CAWSVPSRGPGYGYTF

D gene: TRBD1
V gene: TRBV7-2
clone size: .
J gene: TRBJ2-7
CDR3 DNA: TGTGCCAGCAGCCTTTACCCCGGGACAGGGGCCTACGAGCAGTACTTC
CDR3 protein: CASSLYPGTGAYEQYF

D gene: TRBD2
V gene: TRBV27
clone size: .
J gene: TRBJ2-7
CDR3 DNA: TGTGCCAGCAGGTTAGCGGGAGCCTACGAGCAGTACTTC
CDR3 protein: CASRLAGAYEQYF

D gene: .
V gene: TRBV7-9
clone size: .
J gene: TRBJ1-2
CDR3 DNA: TGTGCCAGCAGCAACGGACCGGGGTCATTTAACTATGGCTACACCTTC
CDR3 protein: CASSNGPGSFNYGYTF

D gene: .
V gene: TRBV5-6
clone size: .
J gene: TRBJ2-7
CDR3 DNA: TGTGCCAGCAGCATGACAGGCGAGCAGTACTTC
CDR3 protein: CASSMTGEQYF

D gene: .
V gene: TRBV6-6
clone size: .
J gene: TRBJ1-2
CDR3 DNA: TGTGCCAGCAGTTACTCTTGGCAGAACTATGGCTACACCTTC
CDR3 protein: CASSYSWQNYGYTF

D gene: .
V gene: TRBV2
clone size: .
J gene: TRBJ2-7
CDR3 DNA: TGTGCCAGCAGTGAAGTCCCCGGCGGCCCCTACGAGCAGTACTTC
CDR3 protein: CASSEVPGGPYEQYF

D gene: .
V gene: TRBV27
clone size: .
J gene: TRBJ2-7
CDR3 DNA: TGTGCCAGCAGTTTATCGGGAGGCTCCTACGAGCAGTACTTC
CDR3 protein: CASSLSGGSYEQYF

D gene: .
V gene: TRBV28
clone size: .
J gene: TRBJ1-1
CDR3 DNA: TGTGCCAGCTCCCCACAAACCGGGACTGAAGCTTTCTTT
CDR3 protein: CASSPQTGTEAFF

D gene: TRBD1
V gene: TRBV7-2
clone size: .
J gene: TRBJ1-1
CDR3 DNA: TGTGCCAGCAGCTCCCACAGGGGCACTGAAGCTTTCTTT
CDR3 protein: CASSSHRGTEAFF

D gene: .
V gene: TRBV27
clone size: .
J gene: TRBJ2-5
CDR3 DNA: TGTGCCAGCAGTCCTCGAGGGGGATGGGGCGGGGAGACCCAGTACTTC
CDR3 protein: CASSPRGGWGGETQYF

D gene: TRBD1
V gene: TRBV27
clone size: .
J gene: TRBJ1-2
CDR3 DNA: TGTGCCAGCAGTTTATACAGGGGACATGGCTACACCTTC
CDR3 protein: CASSLYRGHGYTF

D gene: TRBD2
V gene: TRBV5-5
clone size: .
J gene: TRBJ2-7
CDR3 DNA: TGTGCCAGCAGCTTGGTGCGGGGGGCTTCCTACGAGCAGTACTTC
CDR3 protein: CASSLVRGASYEQYF

D gene: TRBD1
V gene: TRBV2
clone size: .
J gene: TRBJ1-4
CDR3 DNA: TGTGCCAGCAGCAGGGACAGGGAAAAACTGTTTTTT
CDR3 protein: CASSRDREKLFF

D gene: TRBD1
V gene: TRBV7-9
clone size: .
J gene: TRBJ1-3
CDR3 DNA: TGTGCCAGCAGCGTCTATTTTACAGGGGTTCGTGGAAACACCATATATTTT
CDR3 protein: CASSVYFTGVRGNTIYF

D gene: .
V gene: TRBV25-1
clone size: .
J gene: TRBJ1-2
CDR3 DNA: TGTGCCAGCAGTGAAACAGGAGTCTACACCTTC
CDR3 protein: CASSETGVYTF

D gene: .
V gene: TRBV18
clone size: few
J gene: TRBJ1-1
CDR3 DNA: TGTGCCAGCTCACCACAGACGAAAGCCGGCCGGACAGCGAACACTGAAGCTTTCTTT
CDR3 protein: CASSPQTKAGRTANTEAFF

D gene: .
V gene: TRBV5-6
clone size: few
J gene: TRBJ2-5
CDR3 DNA: TGTGCCAGCAGCTTGGACGTACAGCAAGAGACCCAGTACTTC
CDR3 protein: CASSLDVQQETQYF

D gene: .
V gene: TRBV6-5
clone size: .
J gene: TRBJ2-1
CDR3 DNA: TGTGCCAGCAGTTACACCTACCGACTTGGCAATGAGCAGTTCTTC
CDR3 protein: CASSYTYRLGNEQFF

D gene: TRBD1
V gene: TRBV5-5
clone size: .
J gene: TRBJ2-7
CDR3 DNA: TGTGCCAGCAGCTTGGACCAGGGGGATGGCTACGAGCAGTACTTC
CDR3 protein: CASSLDQGDGYEQYF

D gene: .
V gene: TRBV19
clone size: .
J gene: TRBJ1-2
CDR3 DNA: TGTGCCAGTAGTAGACACAGGGTTGGCTACACCTTC
CDR3 protein: CASSRHRVGYTF

D gene: .
V gene: TRBV4-1
clone size: .
J gene: TRBJ1-5
CDR3 DNA: TGCGCCAGCAGCCGGGGCCAGTATAGCAATCAGCCCCAGCATTTT
CDR3 protein: CASSRGQYSNQPQHF

D gene: TRBD1
V gene: TRBV6-1
clone size: .
J gene: TRBJ1-3
CDR3 DNA: TGTGCCAGCAGTCGTCAGGGGGCAAGAAACACCATATATTTT
CDR3 protein: CASSRQGARNTIYF

D gene: .
V gene: TRBV2
clone size: .
J gene: TRBJ1-1
CDR3 DNA: TGTGCCAGCAGTGAAGGGCAGGTTACTACTGAAGCTTTCTTT
CDR3 protein: CASSEGQVTTEAFF

D gene: TRBD1
V gene: TRBV29-1
clone size: .
J gene: TRBJ2-3
CDR3 DNA: TGCAGCGTTGATGAGCAGGGGGCAACAGATACGCAGTATTTT
CDR3 protein: CSVDEQGATDTQYF

D gene: .
V gene: TRBV5-5
clone size: .
J gene: TRBJ2-3
CDR3 DNA: TGTGCCAGCAGCACCCCTAGGTCGGTATTAGACACGCAGTATTTT
CDR3 protein: CASSTPRSVLDTQYF

D gene: TRBD1
V gene: TRBV7-2
clone size: .
J gene: TRBJ1-2
CDR3 DNA: TGTGCCAGCAGCTTTAGGGCCTCTGGTCAGGGGGCGGAGGGCTACACCTTC
CDR3 protein: CASSFRASGQGAEGYTF

D gene: .
V gene: TRBV13
clone size: .
J gene: TRBJ1-2
CDR3 DNA: TGTGCCAGCAGCTTAAGGCGGATTTATGGCTACACCTTC
CDR3 protein: CASSLRRIYGYTF

D gene: TRBD1
V gene: TRBV20-1
clone size: .
J gene: TRBJ1-2
CDR3 DNA: TGCAGTGCTTACAGGGGTGGGGGCTACACCTTC
CDR3 protein: CSAYRGGGYTF

D gene: TRBD1
V gene: TRBV9
clone size: .
J gene: TRBJ2-7
CDR3 DNA: TGTGCCAGCAGCCCCCGGACAGGGCAATACGAGCAGTACTTC
CDR3 protein: CASSPRTGQYEQYF

D gene: TRBD2
V gene: TRBV5-4
clone size: once
J gene: TRBJ2-3
CDR3 DNA: TGTGCCAGCAGCTCGAAAACGGATAATAGCGGGGGGGTGATAACAGATACGCAGTATTTT
CDR3 protein: CASSSKTDNSGGVITDTQYF

D gene: .
V gene: TRBV7-8
clone size: .
J gene: TRBJ1-1
CDR3 DNA: TGTGCCAGCAGCTCCCGGGGAGGGGTAGGGAGGACTGAAGCTTTCTTT
CDR3 protein: CASSSRGGVGRTEAFF

D gene: .
V gene: TRBV6-4
clone size: .
J gene: TRBJ2-3
CDR3 DNA: TGTGCCAGCAGTGACCAGTACGGGGCAGATACGCAGTATTTT
CDR3 protein: CASSDQYGADTQYF

D gene: TRBD1
V gene: TRBV9
clone size: .
J gene: TRBJ1-2
CDR3 DNA: TGTGCCAGCAGCCCGGGAAGGGACAGGGCACGCTATGGCTACACCTTC
CDR3 protein: CASSPGRDRARYGYTF

D gene: TRBD2
V gene: TRBV5-6
clone size: .
J gene: TRBJ2-2
CDR3 DNA: TGTGCCAGCAGCTTGAAGTTACGACTAGCGGGAAGTGGGGAGCTGTTTTTT
CDR3 protein: CASSLKLRLAGSGELFF

D gene: TRBD2
V gene: TRBV10-1
clone size: few
J gene: TRBJ2-7
CDR3 DNA: TGCGCCAGCAGTGAGTACGCTAGCGGAGACTACGAGCAGTACTTC
CDR3 protein: CASSEYASGDYEQYF

D gene: .
V gene: TRBV7-8
clone size: .
J gene: TRBJ2-7
CDR3 DNA: TGTGCCAGCAGCTTCTACGACAGCAGCTACGAGCAGTACTTC
CDR3 protein: CASSFYDSSYEQYF

D gene: .
V gene: TRBV11-2
clone size: .
J gene: TRBJ1-1
CDR3 DNA: TGTGCCAGCAGCTTAGAACAGGGAGTTACTGAAGCTTTCTTT
CDR3 protein: CASSLEQGVTEAFF

D gene: TRBD1
V gene: TRBV4-3
clone size: .
J gene: TRBJ1-4
CDR3 DNA: TGCGCCAGCAGCCAAGATCTACCGAAGGGACAGAATGAAAAACTGTTTTTT
CDR3 protein: CASSQDLPKGQNEKLFF